Below, 5 T cell receptor beta chains from the same sample are listed, as sequenced in a study of human CD8 memory T cell subsets. Preparation of the TCR beta libraries relied on UMI-labeled 5' RACE. Each CDR3 protein gets one entry in TCRdb, which reprocessed the 5' RACE reads and gives no DNA. The sample table sets out under 11,000 distinct CDR3 sequences. Sequenced sample: CD8+ T cells from PBMCs. These receptors were obtained from a human donor in good health.

This clonotype is labeled medium-sized based on frequency. V gene TRBV7-2 combines with J gene TRBJ1-2; the TRBD1 assignment by TCRdb is unverifiable without DNA. The CDR3 has 13 residues. The germline V gene encodes CDR1 SGHTA and CDR2 FQGNSA. CDR3 loop: CASSSGTAYGYTF.

The rearrangement links TRBV15 to TRBJ2-1; TCRdb reports TRBD1, a call that lacks DNA to check it against. The CDR3 sequence is 15 residues long. CDR1 is LNHNV and CDR2 is YYDKDF in the germline V gene (reference sequence). This CDR3 reads CATSSCRDPGCEQFF.

The V call is TRBV4-3, the J call TRBJ2-2; lacking DNA, the TRBD1 call made by TCRdb goes unchecked. CDR1 and CDR2 from the germline V gene are LGHNA and YSLEER. The CDR3 extends over 15 amino acids. The chain's CDR3 is CASSHDRGGTGELFF.

This rearrangement joins TRBV25-1 to TRBJ2-7; the TCRdb call, TRBD2, lacks DNA for checking. The CDR3 is 13 amino acids. Looked up from germline, CDR1 is MGHDK and CDR2 is SYGVNS. This CDR3 reads CASSELGRGEQYF.

The J gene is TRBJ1-5, the V gene TRBV7-2; TCRdb proposes TRBD1, but this gene call is untestable without DNA. This CDR3 is 14 amino acids long. Germline CDR1 SGHTA, CDR2 FQGNSA. The CDR3 sequence is CASSFTGSNQPQHF.